These 27 T cell receptor beta chains share one sample of origin, sequenced in a study of T cell repertoires in cytomegalovirus infection (dated by TCRdb to between 2018 and 2021). These reads were obtained on an Illumina HiSeq 1500. TCRdb passed the public sequencing reads through fastp at Q25 and MiXCR, retaining productive beta sequences. A single entry per CDR3 protein holds the most common genes and DNA from its merged rows. The sample table shows about 330,000 distinct CDR3 sequences, and 9.5% are seen once. Together, the top ten hold approximately 4.7% of the sample. The sequencing input was PBMCs. All receptors derive from a human donor in good health (CMV status not recorded). Some clones in this sample may be carry-over from other donors' samples.

This clonotype was recorded at least ten times. The V gene is TRBV7-9, the J gene TRBJ2-1, with D possibly TRBD1 on 6 matching bases. The CDR3 totals 13 residues. Germline CDR1 and CDR2: SEHNR and FQNEAQ (reference sequence). With 4 bases removed from V and 10 bases from J, the gap between germline ends came to 14 bases. CDR3 nucleotide sequence: TGTGCCAGCAGCTCCTTAGGGGGAAGCGAGCAGTTCTTC. Translation: CASSSLGGSEQFF.

In this sample, this clonotype turned up a few times. The rearrangement links TRBV11-1 to TRBJ1-1, with 7 nucleotides matching TRBD1. Unmatched junction bases numbered 7, after V lost 5 bases and J lost 4 bases. The germline V gene encodes CDR1 SGHAT and CDR2 FQDESV (reference sequence). The CDR3 has 14 residues. Here the CDR3 DNA reads TGTGCCAGCAGCGGAGAGAGGGGGCCCACTGAAGCTTTCTTT. As protein: CASSGERGPTEAFF.

The chain has TRBV20-1 and TRBJ1-6; D is perhaps TRBD1 (6 bases). Germline CDR1 and CDR2: DFQATT and SNEGSKA (reference sequence). The CDR3 runs 14 residues. Trimming removed 6 bases from V and 0 bases from J, with 9 bases in between. The CDR3 reads CSAPGASYNSPLHF. The CDR3 DNA follows: TGCAGTGCCCCGGGGGCCTCCTATAATTCACCCCTCCACTTT.

In this sample, this clonotype turned up many times. This rearrangement joins TRBV28 to TRBJ2-7, with D hard to call. Germline CDR1 is MDHEN and CDR2 is SYDVKM. Trimming shortened V by 10 bases and J by 3 bases, and 16 bases separated the two germline ends. CDR3 length: 13 residues. The CDR3 is CAIQGFPSYEQYF. As DNA, the CDR3 is TGTGCCATCCAAGGGTTCCCAAGCTACGAGCAGTACTTC.

The chain couples TRBV2 to TRBJ2-1; D gene unclear. There are 15 residues in the CDR3. Germline assignment: CDR1 SNHLY and CDR2 FYNNEI. V was cut by 7 bases and J by 2 bases, with 15 bases left in between. The CDR3 loop reads CASIEVGSTYNEQFF. DNA of the CDR3: TGTGCCAGCATTGAGGTAGGGTCCACCTACAATGAGCAGTTCTTC.

This clonotype was seen more than once but under ten times. The chain has TRBV27 and TRBJ1-2; D unclear. The germline CDR1 and CDR2 sequences are MNHEY and SMNVEV (reference sequence). The CDR3 extends over 12 amino acids. Trimming left V 0 bases short and J 6 bases short, with 5 bases between. The CDR3 sequence is CASSLSGNGYTF. The CDR3 nucleotides read TGTGCCAGCAGTTTATCAGGGAATGGCTACACCTTC.

The chain recombines TRBV4-3 with TRBJ2-7; the D gene could be TRBD1 or TRBD2 (5 bases each). The V gene lost 0 bases and the J gene lost 8 bases, with 11 bases spanning the gap. The CDR3 contains 13 residues. Germline V CDR1 and CDR2: LGHNA, YSLEER. The chain's CDR3 is CASSQDLGEKQYF. The CDR3, as DNA: TGCGCCAGCAGCCAAGATCTGGGGGAGAAGCAGTACTTC.

In its sample, this clonotype was seen a few times. The chain employs TRBV6-5 and TRBJ1-1; TRBD1 is a possible D gene (5 bases). From germline, CDR1 is MNHEY and CDR2 SVGAGI. The germline V and J ends were trimmed by 1 base and 1 base, with 19 bases remaining between them. The CDR3 extends over 18 amino acids. This CDR3 is CASSYFPPGAGKNTEAFF. Written as DNA, the CDR3 is TGTGCCAGCAGTTACTTCCCTCCTGGGGCAGGGAAGAACACTGAAGCTTTCTTT.

This chain joins TRBV19 and TRBJ2-5; a weak D match, TRBD1 (6 bases). V shed 0 bases and J shed 5 bases, with 16 bases lying between them. CDR1 LNHDA and CDR2 SQIVND come from the germline V gene (reference sequence). The CDR3 is made up of 16 amino acids. The CDR3 is CASSIDLTRGGETQYF. In DNA, the CDR3 is TGTGCCAGTAGTATAGATCTAACCAGGGGTGGGGAGACCCAGTACTTC.

The chain links TRBV6-2 or TRBV6-3 to TRBJ2-3; 8 nucleotides align to TRBD1. Germline V CDR1 and CDR2: MNHEY, SVGEGT. V shed 6 bases and J 6 bases; nucleotides not matched to a gene: 8. This CDR3 comprises 14 residues. The CDR3 loop reads CASSQDRVSDTQYF. The CDR3 nucleotides are TGTGCCAGCAGCCAGGACAGGGTTTCGGATACGCAGTATTTT.

This clonotype was observed many times. This sequence joins TRBV7-2 and TRBJ2-1; TRBD2 matches at 7 bases. Trimming took 5 bases from V and 6 from J; bases not matched to a gene: 4. Germline-derived CDR1 and CDR2 are SGHTA and FQGNSA. This CDR3 contains 13 residues. The CDR3 DNA reads TGTGCCAGCAGCCTGACTAGCCTCAATGAGCAGTTCTTC. Its protein is CASSLTSLNEQFF.

The table lists this clonotype with a count of one. The rearrangement links TRBV5-4 to TRBJ2-7; a possible D gene is TRBD2 (6 bases). The ends were cut back, 7 bases at V and 2 bases at J, with 16 bases in the middle. The germline CDR1 and CDR2 sequences are SGHNT and YYREEE (reference sequence). The CDR3 extends over 14 amino acids. This chain's CDR3 is CASCGGTGPYEQYF. DNA of the CDR3: TGTGCCAGCTGCGGCGGGACGGGACCCTACGAGCAGTACTTC.

This clonotype was observed many times. The V gene is TRBV7-6, the J gene TRBJ1-6, with D perhaps matching TRBD1 (5 bases). Germline values: CDR1 SGHVS, CDR2 FNYEAQ. V lost 1 base and J lost 7, with 11 bases in between. The length of the CDR3 is 15 residues. CDR3 region: CASSLGGTANSPLHF. The CDR3, as DNA: TGTGCCAGCAGCTTAGGGGGGACTGCAAATTCACCCCTCCACTTT.

This clonotype was recorded many times. The chain uses TRBV4-3 and TRBJ2-7; TRBD1 aligns across 7 bases. V was clipped by 0 bases and J by 0 bases; unmatched bases: 5. CDR3 length: 16 amino acids. Germline CDR1 and CDR2: LGHNA and YSLEER. This chain's CDR3 is CASSQEWDSYSYEQYF. CDR3 nucleotide sequence: TGCGCCAGCAGCCAAGAATGGGACAGTTACTCCTACGAGCAGTACTTC.

This clonotype was recorded a few times. The chain links TRBV12-3 or TRBV12-4 to TRBJ1-3; D might be TRBD1 (5 bases). The CDR3 contains 14 residues. The V gene lost 2 bases and the J gene lost 6 bases, with 11 bases spanning the gap. The DNA of the CDR3 is TGTGCCAGCAGTTTATCAGGGTTGCCAAACACCATATATTTT. Residues: CASSLSGLPNTIYF.

About this clonotype: A much larger clone lies one base from this, so it may be a read error. The chain is built from TRBV7-9 and TRBJ1-2, with TRBD1 as a possible D gene (5 bases). Per germline, CDR1 SEHNR and CDR2 FQNEAQ (reference sequence). This CDR3 has 14 amino acids. Trimming shortened V by 6 bases and J by 6 bases, and 17 bases separated the two germline ends. The CDR3 sequence: CASSYQGKGHGYTF. The CDR3 nucleotides read TGTGCCAGCAGTTATCAGGGAAAAGGGCATGGCTACACCTTC.

The rearrangement uses TRBV7-4 and TRBJ2-7, with TRBD1 identical over 12 bases. This CDR3 contains 15 residues. In germline, CDR1 is SGHVT, CDR2 SQSDAQ. The J segment lost 3 bases and the V segment lost 5 bases, leaving 5 bases of the junction unmatched. As DNA, the CDR3 is TGTGCCAGCAGCCCCGGGACAGGGGGCTTCTACGAGCAGTACTTC. It translates to CASSPGTGGFYEQYF.

The rearrangement joins TRBV27 to TRBJ1-1; D is unclear. CDR1 and CDR2 from the germline V gene are MNHEY and SMNVEV (reference sequence). The CDR3 sequence is 13 residues long. V gave up 7 bases and J gave up 1 base, with 10 bases separating them. In DNA, the CDR3 is TGTGCCAGCACCCTGGGAGCGAACACTGAAGCTTTCTTT. Translated: CASTLGANTEAFF.

V gene TRBV27 combines with J gene TRBJ1-2, with 8 bases matching TRBD1. This CDR3 region has 13 residues. The germline CDR1 and CDR2 sequences are MNHEY and SMNVEV (reference sequence). V shed 4 bases and J 5 bases; nucleotides not matched to a gene: 3. CDR3 in amino acids: CASSYRGSYGYTF. As DNA, the CDR3 is TGTGCCAGCAGTTACAGGGGGTCTTATGGCTACACCTTC.

This clonotype was counted between two and nine times. V usage is TRBV6-1 and J usage is TRBJ2-4; perhaps D is TRBD1 or TRBD2 (5 bases each). Trimming left V 6 bases short and J 4 bases short, with 19 bases between. The germline V gene encodes CDR1 MNHNS and CDR2 SASEGT. The CDR3 is made up of 16 amino acids. CDR3 sequence reads: CASRPVLPEGKNIQYF. The DNA of the CDR3 is TGTGCCAGCAGGCCTGTACTGCCTGAGGGGAAAAACATTCAGTACTTC.

This clonotype showed up many times. The rearrangement links TRBV12-3 or TRBV12-4 to TRBJ1-4, with D tentatively TRBD1 (5 bases). V was trimmed by 1 base and J by 2 bases, leaving 11 bases between them. The CDR3 has 16 amino acids. CDR3 residues: CASSLGPGTTNEKLFF. Written as DNA, the CDR3 is TGTGCCAGCAGTTTAGGTCCCGGGACCACTAATGAAAAACTGTTTTTT.

This clonotype showed up just a few times. An end of the junction differs from the germline gene, which may be a read error. The CDR3 nucleotides read TGTGCCAGCAGCCAAGCATTCGGTGGGGAGCAGTTCTTC. This codes for CASSQAFGGEQFF. This chain links TRBV4-1 with TRBJ2-1; D unresolved. The CDR3 runs 13 residues. CDR1 and CDR2 (germline): MGHRA, YSYEKL.

This clonotype was found many times. Here the CDR3 DNA reads TGTGCCAGCAGCTTAGGAACAGGCGGGGTTTTCAGCCTGACTTTC. Its translation is CASSLGTGGVFSLTF. This chain links TRBV7-9 with TRBJ2-6; possible D gene TRBD2, 6 bases. Trimming left V 1 base short and J 15 bases short, with 19 bases between. The length of the CDR3 is 15 residues. Germline V gene lookup returns CDR1 SEHNR and CDR2 FQNEAQ (reference sequence). The entire variable domain, with the rest obtained from reference TRBV7-9 and TRBJ2-6, is as follows: DTGVSQNPRHKITKRGQNVTFRCDPISEHNRLYWYRQTLGQGPEFLTYFQNEAQLEKSRLLSDRFSAERPKGSFSTLEIQRTEQGDSAMYLCASSLGTGGVFSLTFGAGSRLTVL.

This clonotype has a count of ten or more. The rearrangement joins TRBV27 to TRBJ2-1; D might be TRBD1 (6 bases). This CDR3 contains 15 residues. V shed 9 bases and J shed 5 bases, with 20 bases lying between them. Germline V gives CDR1 MNHEY, CDR2 SMNVEV (reference sequence). In nucleotides, the CDR3 is TGTGCCAGTAAGCTCCAGGGGCTCCGAGACAATGAGCAGTTCTTC. Amino acid sequence: CASKLQGLRDNEQFF.

The chain joins TRBV12-3 or TRBV12-4 to TRBJ1-2; D possibly corresponds to TRBD1 (5 bases). Trimming shortened V by 10 bases and J by 0 bases, and 12 bases separated the two germline ends. This CDR3 region has 13 residues. DNA of the CDR3: TGTGCCACCAGAGCGACAGCTAACTATGGCTACACCTTC. It codes for CATRATANYGYTF.

This chain joins TRBV7-6 and TRBJ2-7; D might be TRBD2 (6 bases). Germline V lookup: CDR1 SGHVS, CDR2 FNYEAQ. The CDR3 has 14 amino acids. Trimming cost V 2 bases and J 2 bases, with 10 bases left between them. The CDR3 sequence is CASSLRGAPYEQYF. The DNA for the CDR3 is TGTGCCAGCAGCTTACGCGGGGCCCCCTACGAGCAGTACTTC.

This clonotype was picked up a small number of times. J is TRBJ2-7 and V is TRBV20-1; TRBD2 is a possible D gene (6 bases). V dropped 0 bases and J dropped 0 bases, with 12 bases sitting between them. The germline V gene has CDR1 DFQATT and CDR2 SNEGSKA (reference sequence). CDR3 size: 15 residues. CDR3 nucleotides: TGCAGTGCTAGAGATCGTAGCGGAGTCTCCTACGAGCAGTACTTC. As protein: CSARDRSGVSYEQYF.